Following are 27 T cell receptor beta chains from one sample sequenced in a study of vaccination and CD4 T cells after COVID-19. Researchers used the Oncomine TCR Beta short-read assay to sequence DNA from cultured CD4+ T cells. TCRdb fed the PCR reads into MiXCR, producing one record per CDR3 protein. Here the sample spans tens of thousands of distinct CDR3 sequences, 41% being singletons. These receptors' antigens are unknown. Time point here: late sampling 161 to 241 days after vaccination in a few convalescent patients. The sample's treatment: 10-day PBMC culture with coronavirus spike peptide pools or control peptides (ViraFEST assay). The sample was CD4+ T cells from blood, cultured in vitro, taken about 7 months after SARS-CoV-2 vaccination. These TCRs come from a human donor who had recovered from COVID-19.

This clonotype was counted only a few times. The chain employs TRBV2 and TRBJ2-5; 7 nucleotides line up with TRBD1. J lost 1 base, V lost 4 bases, and 3 bases had no gene match. Germline V gene lookup returns CDR1 SNHLY and CDR2 FYNNEI. The CDR3 runs 14 residues. The CDR3 DNA reads TGTGCCAGCAGTGGGGACAGAACCCAAGAGACCCAGTACTTC. It yields the protein CASSGDRTQETQYF.

The J gene is TRBJ2-1, the V gene TRBV20-1; TRBD2 matches 8 bases. Germline V CDR1 and CDR2: DFQATT, SNEGSKA (reference sequence). The CDR3 length is 19 residues. V gave up 0 bases and J gave up 0 bases; unmatched junction bases: 13. The CDR3 nucleotides read TGCAGTGCTAGAGATCTTGGGGGCGGGAGGCCTAGCTCCTACAATGAGCAGTTCTTC. Translation gives CSARDLGGGRPSSYNEQFF.

The V and J genes are TRBV20-1 and TRBJ2-7; 10 bases match TRBD2. CDR1 and CDR2 from the germline V gene are DFQATT and SNEGSKA (reference sequence). CDR3 length: 14 amino acids. Trimming cost V 6 bases and J 3 bases; bases outside gene matches: 8. In nucleotides, the CDR3 is TGCAGTGCGGCTACTAGCGGGATTTACTACGAGCAGTACTTC. This encodes CSAATSGIYYEQYF.

The V gene is TRBV10-2, the J gene TRBJ2-7, with a weak D call TRBD1 (6 bases). The CDR3 has 18 amino acids. Between the trimmed V and J ends, which lost 8 bases and 3 bases, there was a span of 29 bases. The V gene's germline CDR1 is WSHSY and CDR2 SAAADI. This CDR3 is CASPPTSILLPGDYEQYF. The CDR3 DNA reads TGCGCCAGCCCACCCACCTCAATACTGCTACCAGGGGACTACGAGCAGTACTTC.

This clonotype was observed a handful of times. The chain links TRBV7-2 to TRBJ2-3; D is undetermined. The ends were cut back, 5 bases at V and 4 bases at J, with 10 bases in the middle. The germline V gene has CDR1 SGHTA and CDR2 FQGNSA. This CDR3 contains 13 residues. The CDR3 reads CASSQVASDTQYF. CDR3 DNA sequence: TGTGCCAGCAGCCAAGTGGCGTCAGATACGCAGTATTTT.

This clonotype was counted between two and nine times. The J gene is TRBJ2-7, the V gene TRBV7-9; 11 nucleotides match TRBD1. Germline V CDR1 and CDR2: SEHNR, FQNEAQ (reference sequence). The V and J ends lost 5 bases and 8 bases, in that order; junction bases with no gene match: 5. The CDR3 totals 13 residues. The CDR3 region has the DNA TGTGCCAGCAGCCCCCGGACAGGGGGCCAGCAGTACTTC. As protein: CASSPRTGGQQYF.

The chain recombines TRBV28 with TRBJ2-7; the D call may be TRBD1 or TRBD2 (5 bases each). The V gene's germline CDR1 is MDHEN and CDR2 SYDVKM. Trimming pared 6 bases from V and 2 bases from J, leaving 20 bases between. The CDR3 consists of 16 residues. CDR3 sequence reads: CASRLPGARVPYEQYF. CDR3 bases: TGTGCCAGCAGACTCCCCGGGGCACGCGTGCCCTACGAGCAGTACTTC.

The chain has TRBV28 and TRBJ2-7; TRBD1 or TRBD2 may be the D gene (5 bases each). Germline-derived CDR1 and CDR2 are MDHEN and SYDVKM. V lost 8 bases and J lost 3, with 11 bases in between. This CDR3 is built from 12 residues. As DNA, the CDR3 is TGTGCCAGCCAAAGGGGAGTCTACGAGCAGTACTTC. It is translated as CASQRGVYEQYF.

The chain links TRBV6-1 to TRBJ1-2; D is ambiguous. Per germline, CDR1 MNHNS and CDR2 SASEGT. The ends were cut back, 6 bases at V and 0 bases at J, with 11 bases in the middle. This CDR3 has 14 amino acids. The CDR3 bases are TGTGCCAGCAGCCCAGCGGTCTCTAACTATGGCTACACCTTC. Translated, it gives CASSPAVSNYGYTF.

This sequence joins TRBV19 and TRBJ2-3, with 10 bases identical to TRBD2. Trimming removed 5 bases from V and 4 bases from J; junction bases left unmatched: 3. CDR3 size: 14 residues. Looked up from germline, CDR1 is LNHDA and CDR2 is SQIVND (reference sequence). Here the CDR3 reads CASSPSGSADTQYF. Written as DNA, the CDR3 is TGTGCCAGTAGTCCTAGCGGGAGTGCAGATACGCAGTATTTT.

This clonotype was counted between two and nine times. This chain links TRBV7-9 with TRBJ2-7; TRBD2 matches at 10 bases. CDR1 SEHNR and CDR2 FQNEAQ come from the germline V gene (reference sequence). V lost 5 bases, J lost 3 bases, and 7 bases stayed unmatched. This CDR3 is built from 15 residues. In DNA, the CDR3 is TGTGCCAGCAGCGGCAGCGGGAGGGCCGTCTACGAGCAGTACTTC. This encodes CASSGSGRAVYEQYF.

This clonotype has only a few counts. The chain is built from TRBV6-1 and TRBJ1-6, with 8 positions matching TRBD1. This CDR3 spans 15 amino acids. The trim removed 6 bases at V and 7 bases at J, leaving 8 bases unmatched. Germline V gene data show CDR1 as MNHNS and CDR2 as SASEGT. The CDR3 bases are TGTGCCAGCAGACCCAGACAGGGGTCAAATTCACCCCTCCACTTT. Protein sequence: CASRPRQGSNSPLHF.

This clonotype has only a few counts. The chain combines TRBV6-5 with TRBJ2-7; D assignment may be TRBD1 or TRBD2 (5 bases each). V was shortened by 2 bases and J by 2 bases, with 10 bases between the two germline ends. The germline gives CDR1 MNHEY, CDR2 SVGAGI. The CDR3 is 14 amino acids. This CDR3 reads CASSYGGSPYEQYF. CDR3 bases: TGTGCCAGCAGTTACGGGGGAAGCCCCTACGAGCAGTACTTC.

This clonotype showed up just a few times. This chain joins TRBV4-1 and TRBJ2-7; D perhaps matches TRBD1 (6 bases). V was cut by 2 bases and J by 4 bases, with 9 bases left in between. Germline V gene data show CDR1 as MGHRA and CDR2 as YSYEKL. The length of the CDR3 is 13 residues. CDR3: CASSQYQGYEQYF. Here the CDR3 DNA reads TGCGCCAGCAGCCAATATCAGGGGTACGAGCAGTACTTC.

The J gene is TRBJ1-6, the V gene TRBV5-5; 7 positions match TRBD1. Germline values: CDR1 SGHKS, CDR2 YYEKEE (reference sequence). The CDR3 sequence is 16 residues long. With 3 bases clipped from V and 4 bases from J, the junction kept 7 bases outside the gene matches. The CDR3 nucleotides read TGTGCCAGCAGCTACACAGGGGAACTTTATAATTCACCCCTCCACTTT. Its protein product is CASSYTGELYNSPLHF.

This clonotype turned up a few times. The chain carries TRBV4-1 and TRBJ2-5; possibly TRBD1 for D (8 bases). V was cut by 1 base and J by 2 bases, with 17 bases left in between. Germline CDR1 MGHRA, CDR2 YSYEKL. The CDR3 consists of 17 residues. CDR3 in amino acids: CASSQVRGRGFQETQYF. The CDR3 DNA sequence: TGCGCCAGCAGCCAAGTCAGGGGGCGGGGGTTTCAAGAGACCCAGTACTTC.

This clonotype was seen only a few times. The chain recombines TRBV27 with TRBJ2-1; 9 bases align to TRBD2. The germline V gene encodes CDR1 MNHEY and CDR2 SMNVEV (reference sequence). The CDR3 has 14 amino acids. V shed 7 bases, J shed 7 bases, and the junction held 8 bases outside the gene matches. DNA of the CDR3: TGTGCCAGCATCGGCGGGACTAGCCTTAATGAGCAGTTCTTC. This sequence encodes CASIGGTSLNEQFF.

This chain uses TRBV10-3 with TRBJ1-5, with a tentative D call TRBD1 (5 bases). The CDR3 loop spans 15 amino acids. CDR1 ENHRY and CDR2 SYGVKD come from the germline V gene. Trimming removed 3 bases from V and 8 bases from J, with 17 bases in between. In DNA form, the CDR3 reads TGTGCCATCAGTGAAAGCAGGGACCCAGCGAAGCCCCAGCATTTT. Translating it yields CAISESRDPAKPQHF.

The J gene is TRBJ2-7, the V gene TRBV24-1; tentative D call: TRBD1 (7 bases). Deletions cut 2 bases from V and 5 bases from J, with 12 bases between. Germline V gives CDR1 KGHDR, CDR2 SFDVKD. The CDR3 is made up of 14 amino acids. CDR3: CATSDSGRGDEQYF. CDR3 DNA sequence: TGTGCCACCAGTGATTCGGGCAGGGGGGACGAGCAGTACTTC.

J is TRBJ2-5 and V is TRBV7-2; D gene unclear. The V gene lost 3 bases and the J gene lost 4 bases, with 6 bases spanning the gap. Germline CDR1 SGHTA, CDR2 FQGNSA. This CDR3 region has 12 residues. The CDR3 nucleotides are TGTGCCAGCAGCTTGCTCTCAGAGACCCAGTACTTC. Protein product: CASSLLSETQYF.

This chain joins TRBV2 and TRBJ2-3; 11 positions agree with TRBD2. Germline-derived CDR1 and CDR2 are SNHLY and FYNNEI. V lost 5 bases to trimming and J lost 3 bases; unmatched junction nucleotides: 4. The CDR3 is 15 amino acids. The CDR3 here is CASSRSGRGTDTQYF. The CDR3 DNA is TGTGCCAGCAGTCGTAGCGGGAGGGGAACAGATACGCAGTATTTT.

The rearrangement uses TRBV5-1 and TRBJ1-5; 10 bases map to TRBD1. The CDR3 extends over 16 amino acids. Unmatched junction bases numbered 10, after V lost 4 bases and J lost 6 bases. Germline V CDR1 and CDR2: SGHRS, YFSETQ. DNA of the CDR3: TGCGCCAGCAGCCCAGGACAGGGGGGTTGGTCTCAGCCCCAGCATTTT. Translating it yields CASSPGQGGWSQPQHF. The whole variable domain, remainder taken from reference TRBV5-1 and TRBJ1-5, is KAGVTQTPRYLIKTRGQQVTLSCSPISGHRSVSWYQQTPGQGLQFLFEYFSETQRNKGNFPGRFSGRQFSNSRSEMNVSTLELGDSALYLCASSPGQGGWSQPQHFGDGTRLSIL.

The chain uses TRBV7-9 and TRBJ2-4, with D possibly matching TRBD1 (6 bases). Between the trimmed V and J ends, which lost 0 bases and 11 bases, there was a span of 17 bases. Looked up from germline, CDR1 is SEHNR and CDR2 is FQNEAQ (reference sequence). The CDR3 loop spans 15 amino acids. The CDR3 is CASSLAPRGPRVQYF. The CDR3, as DNA: TGTGCCAGCAGCTTAGCGCCCAGGGGCCCTAGAGTTCAGTACTTC.

The V gene is TRBV6-2 or TRBV6-3, the J gene TRBJ1-5, with D perhaps matching TRBD1 (6 bases). The ends were cut back, 8 bases at V and 5 bases at J, with 19 bases in the middle. The CDR3 length is 15 residues. Germline CDR1 MNHEY, CDR2 SVGEGT. The CDR3 here is CASGDPGQGHQPQHF. As DNA, the CDR3 is TGTGCCAGCGGGGACCCGGGACAAGGACATCAGCCCCAGCATTTT.

This clonotype was detected only a few times. The rearrangement uses TRBV27 and TRBJ2-1; D possibly corresponds to TRBD2 (6 bases). Trimming removed 4 bases from V and 4 bases from J, with 8 bases in between. There are 13 residues in the CDR3. Germline CDR1 is MNHEY and CDR2 is SMNVEV (reference sequence). As DNA, the CDR3 is TGTGCCAGCAGTTGGGACTGGTACAATGAGCAGTTCTTC. The encoded protein is CASSWDWYNEQFF.

The table lists this clonotype with a few counts. The rearrangement uses TRBV10-3 and TRBJ1-5; 9 positions match TRBD1. V trimming: 6 bases; J trimming: 7 bases; junction bases outside the gene matches: 4. The CDR3 covers 13 residues. Germline V gene data show CDR1 as ENHRY and CDR2 as SYGVKD. CDR3 nucleotide sequence: TGTGCCATCAGGGACAGGGGAGACCAGCCCCAGCATTTT. Residues: CAIRDRGDQPQHF.

The chain carries TRBV28 and TRBJ2-7; D perhaps matches TRBD1 (6 bases). This CDR3 has 11 residues. CDR1 and CDR2 from the germline V gene are MDHEN and SYDVKM. Trimming stripped 8 bases from V and 3 bases from J, with 8 bases between. CDR3 residues: CASGQFYEQYF. CDR3 bases: TGTGCCAGCGGACAGTTCTACGAGCAGTACTTC.